The 26 T cell receptor beta chains in this list originate from one sample, sequenced in a study of T cell responses to AZD1222 COVID-19 vaccine. Method: immunoSEQ multiplex PCR; TCRdb's copy keeps in-frame clones and lacks some. The sample has approximately 140,000 clones, over 75% seen once. The material was peripheral blood, obtained 28 days after the second AZD1222 dose. These receptors were collected from an adult who received the AZD1222 COVID-19 vaccine.

CDR3 in amino acids: CASKRHPNTEAFF. In DNA, the CDR3 is TGTGCCTCCAAAAGACACCCGAACACTGAAGCTTTCTTT. The rearrangement links TRBV7-9 to TRBJ1-1; D is undetermined. V shed 11 bases and J shed 1 base, with 14 bases lying between them. Per the germline V gene, CDR1 is SEHNR and CDR2 is FQNEAQ (reference sequence). The CDR3 is made up of 13 amino acids.

This chain connects TRBV24-1 to TRBJ2-2, with a weak D call TRBD2 (6 bases). Trimming left V 9 bases short and J 3 bases short, with 13 bases between. The germline gives CDR1 KGHDR, CDR2 SFDVKD. This CDR3 comprises 14 residues. CDR3 loop: CATGEEGDTGELFF. The CDR3 DNA is TGTGCCACCGGGGAGGAAGGCGACACCGGGGAGCTGTTTTTT.

The chain couples TRBV6-5 to TRBJ1-5, with a weak D call TRBD1 (5 bases). The CDR3 runs to 15 residues. Germline V gene sequence: CDR1 MNHEY, CDR2 SVGAGI. V dropped 7 bases and J dropped 0 bases, with 13 bases sitting between them. CDR3 protein: CASTSMGVSNQPQHF. The CDR3 region has the DNA TGTGCCAGCACTTCGATGGGGGTTAGCAATCAGCCCCAGCATTTT.

The rearrangement links TRBV7-2 to TRBJ2-1, with 7 bases aligning to TRBD2. This CDR3 comprises 14 residues. V trimming: 3 bases; J trimming: 4 bases; junction bases outside the gene matches: 3. The germline V gene has CDR1 SGHTA and CDR2 FQGNSA. In DNA form, the CDR3 reads TGTGCCAGCAGCTTGGGGGGGTCGTACAATGAGCAGTTCTTC. Encoded protein: CASSLGGSYNEQFF.

The V gene is TRBV11-3, the J gene TRBJ2-5; no clear D gene. Trimming cost V 1 base and J 5 bases, with 11 bases left between them. Germline CDR1 is SGHNT and CDR2 is YENEEA. This CDR3 has 14 amino acids. This chain's CDR3 is CASSLGGGLETQYF. The CDR3, as DNA: TGTGCCAGCAGCTTAGGAGGCGGATTGGAGACCCAGTACTTC. The entire variable domain, with the rest obtained from reference TRBV11-3 and TRBJ2-5, is as follows: EAGVVQSPRYKIIEKKQPVAFWCNPISGHNTLYWYLQNLGQGPELLIRYENEEAVDDSQLPKDRFSAERLKGVDSTLKIQPAELGDSAVYLCASSLGGGLETQYFGPGTRLLVL.

V is TRBV6-5 and J is TRBJ2-3, with D tentatively TRBD1 (6 bases). The length of the CDR3 is 14 residues. V was shortened by 6 bases and J by 0 bases, with 10 bases between the two germline ends. Germline lookup yields CDR1 MNHEY and CDR2 SVGAGI. The CDR3, as DNA: TGTGCCAGCAGGGACAGCACTAGCACAGATACGCAGTATTTT. Protein: CASRDSTSTDTQYF.

The rearrangement uses TRBV3-1 (or the pseudogene TRBV3-2) and TRBJ1-3; a weak D match, TRBD1 (6 bases). Between the trimmed V and J ends, which lost 1 base and 5 bases, there was a span of 12 bases. This CDR3 is built from 15 residues. The germline gives CDR1 LGHDT, CDR2 YNNKEL (reference sequence). CDR3 amino acids: CASSQGAGARNTIYF. The DNA of the CDR3 is TGTGCCAGCAGCCAAGGGGCAGGGGCAAGAAACACCATATATTTT.

The chain couples TRBV4-1 to TRBJ1-4; 7 bases are shared with TRBD1. Trimming took 1 base from V and 6 from J; bases not matched to a gene: 5. The CDR3 is 15 amino acids. Germline values: CDR1 MGHRA, CDR2 YSYEKL. In DNA form, the CDR3 reads TGCGCCAGCAGCCAAGCACAGGGGCGGGATGAAAAACTGTTTTTT. This gives the protein CASSQAQGRDEKLFF.

The gene calls are TRBV29-1 and TRBJ1-1; tentatively, D is TRBD1 (5 bases). Germline V gene sequence: CDR1 SQVTM, CDR2 ANQGSEA. The V and J ends lost 8 bases and 1 base respectively, with 11 bases between them. CDR3 length equals 12 residues. Here the CDR3 DNA reads TGCAGCCCCGGGACGGGGAACACTGAAGCTTTCTTT. It codes for CSPGTGNTEAFF.

CDR3 sequence: CASSFGDEQFF. DNA of the CDR3: TGTGCCAGCAGTTTCGGGGATGAGCAGTTCTTC. The rearrangement links TRBV12-3 or TRBV12-4 to TRBJ2-1; a possible D gene is TRBD2 (5 bases). There are 11 residues in the CDR3. Trimming cost V 3 bases and J 8 bases, with 5 bases left between them.

The genes are TRBV6-6 and TRBJ2-1, with D maybe TRBD2 (6 bases). The germline CDR1 and CDR2 sequences are MNHNY and SVGAGI (reference sequence). This CDR3 is 15 amino acids long. V lost 0 bases and J 10 bases, leaving 16 bases between the germline ends. The CDR3, as DNA: TGTGCCAGCAGTTACTCGGAGGGGCCGCGGCGGGAGCAGTTCTTC. This encodes CASSYSEGPRREQFF.

This clone showed up just once. This rearrangement joins TRBV7-9 to TRBJ2-7; 8 bases map to TRBD2. J was trimmed by 3 bases and V by 5 bases; bases with no gene match: 3. Per germline, CDR1 SEHNR and CDR2 FQNEAQ (reference sequence). The CDR3 spans 13 residues. The DNA of the CDR3 is TGTGCCAGCAGCAATAGCGGGGACTACGAGCAGTACTTC. Protein product: CASSNSGDYEQYF.

The J gene is TRBJ1-5, the V gene TRBV7-2; tentative D call: TRBD1 (5 bases). Germline CDR1 is SGHTA and CDR2 is FQGNSA. CDR3 length equals 14 residues. Between the trimmed V and J ends, which lost 5 bases and 2 bases, there was a span of 10 bases. CDR3 residues: CASSAGDGNQPQHF. CDR3 nucleotides: TGTGCCAGCAGCGCGGGGGATGGCAATCAGCCCCAGCATTTT.

The genes are TRBV5-4 and TRBJ2-1; 12 bases agree with TRBD2. Germline loops: CDR1 SGHNT, CDR2 YYREEE (reference sequence). V lost 3 bases, J lost 6 bases, and 4 bases stayed unmatched. The CDR3 length is 15 residues. For the CDR3, the DNA is TGTGCCAGCAGCTCACTAGCGGGAGGTTTCAATGAGCAGTTCTTC. Protein sequence: CASSSLAGGFNEQFF.

The genes are TRBV11-2 and TRBJ2-3; 11 bases map to TRBD2. Trimming took 5 bases from V and 3 from J; bases not matched to a gene: 10. This CDR3 is built from 17 residues. From germline, CDR1 is SGHAT and CDR2 FQNNGV. The CDR3 DNA sequence: TGTGCCAGCAGCCCCTCAACGGGACTAGCGGCAACAGATACGCAGTATTTT. This translates into CASSPSTGLAATDTQYF.

This rearrangement joins TRBV27 to TRBJ1-3; no firm D call. V was cut by 2 bases and J by 0 bases, with 20 bases left in between. Germline CDR1 MNHEY, CDR2 SMNVEV (reference sequence). The CDR3 is made up of 19 amino acids. In nucleotides, the CDR3 is TGTGCCAGCAGTTTAAAGCCCTTAACTCCGTTAAGCTCTGGAAACACCATATATTTT. This encodes CASSLKPLTPLSSGNTIYF.

V usage is TRBV5-4 and J usage is TRBJ2-7; 9 bases fit TRBD2. This CDR3 has 15 amino acids. Per the germline V gene, CDR1 is SGHNT and CDR2 is YYREEE (reference sequence). V lost 4 bases and J lost 4; bases outside the gene matches: 9. CDR3 in amino acids: CASSTPAGGIYEQYF. CDR3 nucleotide sequence: TGTGCCAGCAGCACCCCAGCGGGGGGAATATACGAGCAGTACTTC.

CDR3 nucleotide sequence: TGTGCCAGTAGTATTGCCAGGTCCTCTGGAAACACCATATATTTT. Protein: CASSIARSSGNTIYF. This sequence joins TRBV19 and TRBJ1-3; D is undetermined. V dropped 3 bases and J dropped 0 bases, with 9 bases sitting between them. The germline CDR1 and CDR2 sequences are LNHDA and SQIVND (reference sequence). The length of the CDR3 is 15 residues.

The rearrangement uses TRBV2 and TRBJ1-4; D ambiguous. Trimming cost V 1 base and J 0 bases, with 3 bases left between them. The CDR3 totals 14 residues. The germline CDR1 and CDR2 sequences are SNHLY and FYNNEI. The CDR3 coding sequence is TGTGCCAGCAGTGAAGGGTCAACTAATGAAAAACTGTTTTTT. It yields the protein CASSEGSTNEKLFF.

This chain uses TRBV30 with TRBJ1-5; TRBD1 matches at 8 bases. V lost 3 bases and J lost 4; bases outside the gene matches: 5. The length of the CDR3 is 14 residues. CDR1 GTSNPN and CDR2 SVGIG come from the germline V gene (reference sequence). CDR3: CAWSSDRGNQPQHF. CDR3 nucleotide sequence: TGTGCCTGGAGCTCCGACAGGGGAAATCAGCCCCAGCATTTT.

In this sample, this clone turned up once. The rearrangement uses TRBV25-1 and TRBJ1-6, with a weak D call TRBD1 (6 bases). Per germline, CDR1 MGHDK and CDR2 SYGVNS. This CDR3 is 14 amino acids long. V dropped 6 bases and J dropped 10 bases, with 16 bases sitting between them. CDR3 loop: CASRTGRDSSPLHF. The CDR3 DNA sequence: TGTGCCAGCAGAACAGGGAGGGATAGCTCACCCCTCCACTTT.

The CDR3 bases are TGTGCCAGCAGCTTAGCGGCCTACCAAGAGACCCAGTACTTC. Translating gives CASSLAAYQETQYF. J is TRBJ2-5 and V is TRBV7-8, with no clear D. This CDR3 has 14 amino acids. Germline V lookup: CDR1 SGHVS, CDR2 FQNEAQ. Trimming took off 0 bases at V and 0 bases at J, with 5 bases between the two ends. Full variable domain (outside the CDR3, taken from reference TRBV7-8 and TRBJ2-5): GAGVSQSPRYKVAKRGQDVALRCDPISGHVSLFWYQQALGQGPEFLTYFQNEAQLDKSGLPSDRFFAERPEGSVSTLKIQRTQQEDSAVYLCASSLAAYQETQYFGPGTRLLVL.

To note about this clone: The sample holds other DNA sequences that translate to the same CDR3. The chain couples TRBV18 to TRBJ2-3; no firm D call. Germline values: CDR1 KGHSH, CDR2 LQKENI. This CDR3 is 13 amino acids long. V was cut by 3 bases and J by 0 bases, with 4 bases left in between. The CDR3 bases are TGTGCCAGCTCACCGCTAAGCACAGATACGCAGTATTTT. It translates to CASSPLSTDTQYF. The full variable domain, rest sourced from reference TRBV18 and TRBJ2-3, is NAGVMQNPRHLVRRRGQEARLRCSPMKGHSHVYWYRQLPEEGLKFMVYLQKENIIDESGMPKERFSAEFPKEGPSILRIQQVVRGDSAAYFCASSPLSTDTQYFGPGTRLTVL.

The rearrangement joins TRBV2 to TRBJ2-7; 10 positions match TRBD2. CDR3 length equals 18 residues. Trimming took 7 bases from V and 3 from J; bases not matched to a gene: 18. CDR1 is SNHLY, CDR2 FYNNEI, per germline. The DNA of the CDR3 is TGTGCCAGCACCGGATCCGGGACTAGCGTCTACCAAAGCTACGAGCAGTACTTC. It codes for CASTGSGTSVYQSYEQYF.

This rearrangement joins TRBV12-3 or TRBV12-4 to TRBJ2-1; the D gene is possibly TRBD2 (5 bases). V lost 6 bases to trimming and J lost 15 bases, with 21 bases between them. There are 13 residues in the CDR3. The CDR3, as DNA: TGTGCCAGCAGACGATATTGGGCCCAACGGGGGTTCTTC. Amino acid sequence: CASRRYWAQRGFF.

The chain carries TRBV19 and TRBJ1-3; D ambiguous. Germline CDR1 LNHDA, CDR2 SQIVND (reference sequence). V was cut by 8 bases and J by 0 bases, with 8 bases left in between. The CDR3 spans 13 residues. The CDR3 region is CASSENSGNTIYF. CDR3 nucleotide sequence: TGTGCCAGTTCGGAGAACTCTGGAAACACCATATATTTT.